The 22 T cell receptor beta chains below all came from one sample that was sequenced in a study of PD-1 blockade in classical Hodgkin lymphoma. Only in-frame clones appear in the TCRdb table, and some are missing; sequencing was by immunoSEQ multiplex PCR. The sample consists of approximately 57,000 clones, around 93% of them appearing once. Every one of the patients relapsed after autologous stem cell transplantation (brentuximab vedotin exposure was variable). The source material was peripheral blood mononuclear cells (PBMCs), sampled before the second cycle of nivolumab. The receptors derive from a human donor with classical Hodgkin lymphoma.

CDR3 region: CASSGVGQPQHF. For the CDR3, the DNA is TGTGCCAGCAGTGGGGTGGGACAGCCCCAGCATTTT. The chain links TRBV6-5 to TRBJ1-5, with unresolved D. This CDR3 has 12 amino acids. The ends were cut back, 5 bases at V and 7 bases at J, with 9 bases in the middle. Germline CDR1 MNHEY, CDR2 SVGAGI.

The chain has TRBV30 and TRBJ2-3, with D possibly called TRBD1 or TRBD2 (5 bases each). Germline lookup yields CDR1 GTSNPN and CDR2 SVGIG (reference sequence). V lost 2 bases and J 5 bases, leaving 11 bases between the germline ends. The CDR3 sequence is 13 residues long. CDR3 nucleotides: TGTGCCTGGAGTAGGGACCCTGGAGATACGCAGTATTTT. This translates into CAWSRDPGDTQYF. Full variable domain (rest looked up from reference TRBV30 and TRBJ2-3): SQTIHQWPATLVQPVGSPLSLECTVEGTSNPNLYWYRQAAGRGLQLLFYSVGIGQISSEVPQNLSASRPQDRQFILSSKKLLLSDSGFYLCAWSRDPGDTQYFGPGTRLTVL.

The V call is TRBV5-6, the J call TRBJ1-2, with D perhaps TRBD1 (6 bases). With 0 bases removed from V and 2 bases from J, the gap between germline ends came to 11 bases. The CDR3 is 15 amino acids. Per germline, CDR1 SGHDT and CDR2 YYEEEE. CDR3 sequence (DNA): TGTGCCAGCAGCTTGGACCTTACAGGGAACTATGGCTACACCTTC. It specifies CASSLDLTGNYGYTF.

The CDR3 DNA reads TGTGCCAGCAGTTTTAGCGGGAGGGTTGACGAGCAGTACTTC. It encodes CASSFSGRVDEQYF. The genes are TRBV28 and TRBJ2-7; 11 bases align to TRBD2. CDR1 is MDHEN and CDR2 is SYDVKM in the germline V gene. The V and J ends lost 3 bases and 5 bases, in that order; junction bases with no gene match: 3. This CDR3 is 14 amino acids long.

The chain carries TRBV7-7 and TRBJ1-6, with 11 positions matching TRBD1. Germline CDR1 reads SSHAT; CDR2 reads FNYEAQ (reference sequence). This CDR3 has 17 amino acids. Trimming at V came to 5 bases and at J to 9 bases, leaving 12 bases not matched to a gene. The CDR3: CASSLPPGQGDGSPLHF. In DNA form, the CDR3 reads TGTGCCAGCAGCCTTCCTCCGGGACAGGGGGACGGTTCACCCCTCCACTTT.

The chain uses TRBV5-6 and TRBJ2-7, with D perhaps matching TRBD1 (6 bases). The CDR3 sequence is 14 residues long. Germline-derived CDR1 and CDR2 are SGHDT and YYEEEE. V was cut by 0 bases and J by 3 bases, with 10 bases left in between. CDR3 DNA: TGTGCCAGCAGCTTGGAGGACAGCAGCTACGAGCAGTACTTC. This encodes CASSLEDSSYEQYF.

The J gene is TRBJ1-2, the V gene TRBV7-9; no clear D. The CDR3 is 15 amino acids. Germline loops: CDR1 SEHNR, CDR2 FQNEAQ (reference sequence). V was clipped by 5 bases and J by 4 bases, with 17 bases between them. The CDR3 protein is CASSPERLYPYGYTF. The CDR3, as DNA: TGTGCCAGCAGCCCAGAAAGATTATACCCCTATGGCTACACCTTC.

The rearrangement joins TRBV19 to TRBJ1-4; 7 positions match TRBD1. V was clipped by 9 bases and J by 0 bases; unmatched bases: 13. Germline CDR1 is LNHDA and CDR2 is SQIVND (reference sequence). The CDR3 runs 17 residues. The CDR3 loop reads CASRRQGSSATNEKLFF. The CDR3 DNA follows: TGTGCCAGCCGGCGACAGGGCAGTTCGGCAACTAATGAAAAACTGTTTTTT.

The rearrangement links TRBV4-3 to TRBJ2-7, with D uncertain. Trimming took 1 base from V and 2 from J, leaving 12 bases between them. Germline V lookup: CDR1 LGHNA, CDR2 YSLEER. The CDR3 loop spans 15 amino acids. In DNA form, the CDR3 reads TGCGCCAGCAGCCAAGGTTCCGGACCTGCCTACGAGCAGTACTTC. This sequence encodes CASSQGSGPAYEQYF.

The chain recombines TRBV13 with TRBJ2-1; 7 positions agree with TRBD2. Germline CDR1 is PRHDT and CDR2 is FYEKMQ (reference sequence). The J segment lost 8 bases and the V segment lost 2 bases, leaving 9 bases of the junction unmatched. This CDR3 has 15 amino acids. The CDR3 region has the DNA TGTGCCAGCAGCTTATCTGGCGGGAGTTCCTATGAGCAGTTCTTC. It yields the protein CASSLSGGSSYEQFF.

The chain is built from TRBV2 and TRBJ2-1, with 10 bases that match TRBD2. The CDR3 loop spans 14 amino acids. Germline trimming cut 7 bases from V and 5 bases from J; bases unmatched to any gene: 5. Germline V gene data show CDR1 as SNHLY and CDR2 as FYNNEI. DNA of the CDR3: TGTGCCAGCACTCGGCTAGCGGGGGACAATGAGCAGTTCTTC. Amino acids: CASTRLAGDNEQFF. The full variable domain, in which reference TRBV2 and TRBJ2-1 provide the parts outside the CDR3, is EPEVTQTPSHQVTQMGQEVILRCVPISNHLYFYWYRQILGQKVEFLVSFYNNEISEKSEIFDDQFSVERPDGSNFTLKIRSTKLEDSAMYFCASTRLAGDNEQFFGPGTRLTVL.

This clone was detected a few times. The rearrangement uses TRBV13 and TRBJ1-1; no clear D gene. The CDR3 has 15 residues. The V end was cut by 1 base, the J end by 6 bases, with 15 bases between. The germline CDR1 and CDR2 sequences are PRHDT and FYEKMQ (reference sequence). CDR3 DNA: TGTGCCAGCAGCTTAGAGGGCGGATACCCACCTGAAGCTTTCTTT. Its protein product is CASSLEGGYPPEAFF.

The genes are TRBV6-6 and TRBJ1-3, with 9 nucleotides matching TRBD1. The germline gives CDR1 MNHNY, CDR2 SVGAGI (reference sequence). This CDR3 is built from 16 residues. The ends lost 6 bases at V and 0 bases at J; junction bases unmatched: 6. CDR3: CASSLPGQGSGNTIYF. The CDR3 DNA reads as TGTGCCAGCAGCCTTCCGGGACAGGGCTCTGGAAACACCATATATTTT.

V and J are TRBV6-1 and TRBJ1-6, with D possibly TRBD1 on 6 matching bases. This CDR3 contains 15 residues. V lost 5 bases to trimming and J lost 4 bases, with 12 bases between them. CDR1 is MNHNS, CDR2 SASEGT, per germline. For the CDR3, the DNA is TGTGCCAGCAGTCTCAGACAGGAGTATAATTCACCCCTCCACTTT. This codes for CASSLRQEYNSPLHF.

The chain carries TRBV5-4 and TRBJ1-2; D ambiguous. Trimming shortened V by 7 bases and J by 8 bases, and 12 bases separated the two germline ends. CDR1 is SGHNT, CDR2 YYREEE, per germline (reference sequence). The CDR3 runs to 11 residues. The CDR3 DNA reads as TGTGCCAGCGAGGGAACCGGGGGCTACACCTTC. This gives the protein CASEGTGGYTF.

This chain's CDR3 is CASSLRLAEITDTQYF. CDR3 nucleotides: TGTGCCAGTAGTCTCAGACTAGCGGAGATAACAGATACGCAGTATTTT. This chain links TRBV19 with TRBJ2-3; TRBD2 matches at 9 bases. The V gene end was trimmed by 5 bases and the J gene end by 3 bases; junction bases not matched to a gene: 9. This CDR3 spans 16 amino acids. Germline CDR1 is LNHDA and CDR2 is SQIVND (reference sequence).

This clone was detected once. This chain links TRBV19 with TRBJ1-2, with no clear D. CDR3 length equals 14 residues. CDR1 is LNHDA, CDR2 SQIVND, per germline (reference sequence). Trimming stripped 3 bases from V and 0 bases from J, with 8 bases between. The CDR3 DNA follows: TGTGCCAGTAGTATGTGGAGAGCTAACTATGGCTACACCTTC. Amino acid sequence: CASSMWRANYGYTF.

CDR3 bases: TGTGCCAGCAGCCCATACCTGGGCGAGCAGTACTTC. Translation: CASSPYLGEQYF. This chain uses TRBV14 with TRBJ2-7, with no clear D. The CDR3 is 12 amino acids. Germline V gene data show CDR1 as SGHDN and CDR2 as FVKESK. The V and J ends lost 4 bases and 6 bases respectively, with 10 bases between them.

The chain has TRBV19 and TRBJ2-1; TRBD2 is a possible D gene (6 bases). Trimming took off 7 bases at V and 8 bases at J, with 9 bases between the two ends. CDR3 length equals 11 residues. Germline V CDR1 and CDR2: LNHDA, SQIVND (reference sequence). The DNA for the CDR3 is TGTGCCAGTACCCGGGGGTATGAGCAGTTCTTC. As protein: CASTRGYEQFF.

V usage is TRBV11-3 and J usage is TRBJ1-2, with no clear D. Trimming pared 3 bases from V and 2 bases from J, leaving 10 bases between. The CDR3 contains 14 residues. Per the germline V gene, CDR1 is SGHNT and CDR2 is YENEEA. The CDR3 reads CASSFREWNYGYTF. CDR3 DNA sequence: TGTGCCAGCAGCTTTCGAGAATGGAACTATGGCTACACCTTC.

This chain uses TRBV7-9 with TRBJ1-1; TRBD1 agrees at 7 bases. Germline CDR1 SEHNR, CDR2 FQNEAQ (reference sequence). Trimming removed 5 bases from V and 5 bases from J; junction bases left unmatched: 11. This CDR3 has 15 residues. The CDR3 DNA reads as TGTGCCAGCAGCCGAACTACAGGGGAGAATACTGAAGCTTTCTTT. Its translation is CASSRTTGENTEAFF.

The chain recombines TRBV30 with TRBJ2-7; D is unclear. This CDR3 contains 15 residues. The germline V gene encodes CDR1 GTSNPN and CDR2 SVGIG (reference sequence). V shed 3 bases and J shed 0 bases, with 15 bases lying between them. In DNA, the CDR3 is TGTGCCTGGAGGGAAGACGGCACTATCTCCTACGAGCAGTACTTC. Amino acid sequence: CAWREDGTISYEQYF.